This TCR beta chain was identified in a study of CD4 and CD8 cells across lung adenocarcinoma regions. This clonotype is medium-sized in the sample. Donors had localized lung adenocarcinoma, a non-small cell lung cancer. Using its own MiXCR run on the PCR reads, TCRdb lists one record per CDR3 protein. The sample carries around 18,000 distinct CDR3 sequences, around 56% recorded once. What was sequenced was CD8+ T cells from the center of a lung tumor. The clonotype originates from a female donor with lung adenocarcinoma. The CD4 and CD8 labels of this study may be unreliable.

CDR3 sequence: CASSLGAGRLGETQYF. The CDR3 region has the DNA TGTGCCAGCAGCTTAGGGGCGGGGAGGCTTGGAGAGACCCAGTACTTC. This chain joins TRBV7-2 and TRBJ2-5; perhaps TRBD2 as D (6 bases). V was clipped by 1 base and J by 4 bases, with 16 bases between them. The CDR3 consists of 16 residues. Germline CDR1 reads SGHTA; CDR2 reads FQGNSA.